The 17 T cell receptor beta chains in this list originate from one sample, sequenced in a study of blood T cells in healthy people across ages. A second PCR of about 6 to 11 cycles used a sample-barcoded 5' primer and a J-beta primer mix. A single record per CDR3 protein comes from TCRdb applying MiXCR to the 5' RACE reads. The data show over a million distinct CDR3 sequences, 20% to 25% seen once. This same sample was also taken into another study, of T cells of mothers and their children.

Sequenced input: blood. All receptors derive from a girl between 2 and 10 years old in good health.

The chain has TRBV7-2 and TRBJ1-4, with TRBD1 matching over 7 bases. The CDR3 is 15 amino acids. Germline V gene data show CDR1 as SGHTA and CDR2 as FQGNSA. Trimming cost V 4 bases and J 11 bases; bases outside gene matches: 13. DNA of the CDR3: TGTGCCAGCAGCTCCCTGGGACAGTCCCCCGATAAACTGTTTTTT. Its protein is CASSSLGQSPDKLFF.

V is TRBV20-1 and J is TRBJ2-1; a possible D gene is TRBD2 (6 bases). This CDR3 has 15 residues. V shed 0 bases and J shed 4 bases, with 13 bases lying between them. The germline V gene encodes CDR1 DFQATT and CDR2 SNEGSKA (reference sequence). CDR3 in amino acids: CSARDFPEGYNEQFF. CDR3 nucleotide sequence: TGCAGTGCTAGAGATTTCCCGGAGGGGTACAATGAGCAGTTCTTC.

This rearrangement joins TRBV6-1 to TRBJ2-1; D assignment may be TRBD1 or TRBD2 (5 bases each). The CDR3 consists of 16 residues. The V end lost 7 bases, the J end lost 6 bases, and 22 bases lay between the germline ends. In germline, CDR1 is MNHNS, CDR2 SASEGT. In DNA form, the CDR3 reads TGTGCCAGCACCGGGATGGGACCGCCTACCTCCAATGAGCAGTTCTTC. It is translated as CASTGMGPPTSNEQFF.

The rearrangement uses TRBV20-1 and TRBJ2-5, with no clear D. V gave up 5 bases and J gave up 1 base, with 11 bases separating them. CDR1 and CDR2 (germline): DFQATT, SNEGSKA (reference sequence). The CDR3 is 13 residues long. The CDR3 coding sequence is TGCAGTGCTTCTAATGACATCCAAGAGACCCAGTACTTC. Protein sequence: CSASNDIQETQYF.

V usage is TRBV27 and J usage is TRBJ1-6, with D possibly TRBD1 on 6 matching bases. Trimming removed 6 bases from V and 8 bases from J, with 17 bases in between. Germline values: CDR1 MNHEY, CDR2 SMNVEV (reference sequence). The CDR3 runs to 15 residues. The CDR3 DNA reads TGTGCCAGCAGGGGGGGCAGAACCCGCTATTCACCCCTCCACTTT. This encodes CASRGGRTRYSPLHF.

The chain recombines TRBV10-2 with TRBJ2-6; TRBD1 is a possible D gene (6 bases). The CDR3 is made up of 16 amino acids. CDR1 WSHSY and CDR2 SAAADI come from the germline V gene. The ends were cut back, 4 bases at V and 1 base at J, with 11 bases in the middle. The CDR3 sequence is CASSGLTGSGANVLTF. For the CDR3, the DNA is TGCGCCAGCAGTGGATTAACAGGGTCTGGGGCCAACGTCCTGACTTTC.

This chain connects TRBV6-1 to TRBJ1-5; D unclear. The CDR3 contains 15 residues. Looked up from germline, CDR1 is MNHNS and CDR2 is SASEGT. V was cut by 5 bases and J by 3 bases, with 14 bases left in between. CDR3 loop: CASSPLGIFNQPQHF. The CDR3 bases are TGTGCCAGCAGTCCACTTGGGATCTTCAATCAGCCCCAGCATTTT.

The rearrangement joins TRBV7-9 to TRBJ2-5; D call uncertain. Trimming took off 5 bases at V and 1 base at J, with 11 bases between the two ends. The CDR3 extends over 14 amino acids. Per germline, CDR1 SEHNR and CDR2 FQNEAQ (reference sequence). This CDR3 is CASSPSMLQETQYF. For the CDR3, the DNA is TGTGCCAGCAGCCCGTCCATGCTCCAAGAGACCCAGTACTTC.

In its sample, this clonotype was seen many times. This chain's CDR3 is CASSLGRSYNEQFF. CDR3 DNA sequence: TGTGCCAGCAGCTTGGGTCGCTCCTACAATGAGCAGTTCTTC. This chain links TRBV7-9 with TRBJ2-1; D is undetermined. The CDR3 sequence is 14 residues long. Germline assignment: CDR1 SEHNR and CDR2 FQNEAQ (reference sequence). Between the trimmed V and J ends, which lost 3 bases and 0 bases, there was a span of 6 bases.

V gene TRBV10-3 combines with J gene TRBJ1-1; D is uncertain. The CDR3 loop spans 14 amino acids. Germline V gene sequence: CDR1 ENHRY, CDR2 SYGVKD. Between the trimmed V and J ends, which lost 7 bases and 0 bases, there was a span of 12 bases. CDR3 bases: TGTGCCATCAACCCCGGAGAACTGAACACTGAAGCTTTCTTT. As protein: CAINPGELNTEAFF.

In this sample, this clonotype turned up a few times. The V gene is TRBV29-1, the J gene TRBJ1-1; 7 bases match TRBD1. V was clipped by 6 bases and J by 4 bases; unmatched bases: 8. Per germline, CDR1 SQVTM and CDR2 ANQGSEA. There are 13 residues in the CDR3. The CDR3 sequence: CSVLTGAGTEAFF. The CDR3 bases are TGCAGCGTCCTTACAGGGGCGGGCACTGAAGCTTTCTTT.

This clonotype came up a few times. The rearrangement uses TRBV6-6 and TRBJ2-1, with D possibly being TRBD2 (5 bases). The CDR3 is 13 amino acids. V was shortened by 3 bases and J by 8 bases, with 11 bases between the two germline ends. Germline CDR1 is MNHNY and CDR2 is SVGAGI (reference sequence). CDR3 region: CASSYVWRDEQFF. The CDR3 nucleotides are TGTGCCAGCAGTTATGTTTGGCGGGATGAGCAGTTCTTC.

This clonotype showed up just a few times. The chain has TRBV27 and TRBJ2-1; tentatively, D is TRBD1 (5 bases). The CDR3 runs to 14 residues. From germline, CDR1 is MNHEY and CDR2 SMNVEV (reference sequence). With 3 bases removed from V and 7 bases from J, the gap between germline ends came to 13 bases. The CDR3 sequence is CASSLGTYRNEQFF. The CDR3 DNA reads as TGTGCCAGCAGTTTGGGAACCTACAGGAATGAGCAGTTCTTC.

This clonotype was seen a few times. The J gene is TRBJ2-7, the V gene TRBV7-8; 10 nucleotides line up with TRBD2. Trimming at V came to 2 bases and at J to 1 base, leaving 2 bases not matched to a gene. CDR3 size: 15 residues. From germline, CDR1 is SGHVS and CDR2 FQNEAQ. CDR3 residues: CASSLTLAGSYEQYF. In DNA form, the CDR3 reads TGTGCCAGCAGCTTAACACTAGCGGGATCCTACGAGCAGTACTTC.

This clonotype has a handful of counts. The rearrangement uses TRBV12-3 or TRBV12-4 and TRBJ2-7; D is possibly TRBD1 (5 bases). The CDR3 runs to 14 residues. Trimming cost V 4 bases and J 3 bases, with 13 bases left between them. The DNA of the CDR3 is TGTGCCAGCAGTTCGCAGGGTGTGCGCTACGAGCAGTACTTC. Its translation is CASSSQGVRYEQYF.

This clonotype has a handful of counts. The genes are TRBV7-9 and TRBJ2-5, with D possibly being TRBD2 (5 bases). Trimming pared 1 base from V and 1 base from J, leaving 10 bases between. The germline gives CDR1 SEHNR, CDR2 FQNEAQ (reference sequence). This CDR3 spans 15 amino acids. CDR3 region: CASSLGRTVQETQYF. CDR3 DNA sequence: TGTGCCAGCAGCTTAGGGAGGACCGTCCAAGAGACCCAGTACTTC.

The chain links TRBV19 to TRBJ1-1; unclear D gene. Trimming shortened V by 9 bases and J by 11 bases, and 16 bases separated the two germline ends. This CDR3 region has 11 residues. Germline V gene lookup returns CDR1 LNHDA and CDR2 SQIVND (reference sequence). CDR3 in DNA: TGTGCCAGCCTTTTGGGCTACGAGGCTTTCTTT. As protein: CASLLGYEAFF.